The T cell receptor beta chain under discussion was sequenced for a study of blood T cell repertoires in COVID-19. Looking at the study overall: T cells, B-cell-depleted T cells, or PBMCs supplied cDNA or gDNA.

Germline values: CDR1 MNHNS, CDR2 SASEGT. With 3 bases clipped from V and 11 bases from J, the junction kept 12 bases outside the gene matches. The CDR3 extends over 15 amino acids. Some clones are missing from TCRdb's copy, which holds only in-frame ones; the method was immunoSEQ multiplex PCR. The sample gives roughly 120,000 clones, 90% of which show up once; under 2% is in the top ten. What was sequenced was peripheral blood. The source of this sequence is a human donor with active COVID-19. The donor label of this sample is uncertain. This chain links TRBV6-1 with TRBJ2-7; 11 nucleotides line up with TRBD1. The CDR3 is CASSDPRGDRGRKYF. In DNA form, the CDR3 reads TGTGCCAGCAGTGACCCCCGGGGGGACAGGGGGAGAAAGTACTTC.